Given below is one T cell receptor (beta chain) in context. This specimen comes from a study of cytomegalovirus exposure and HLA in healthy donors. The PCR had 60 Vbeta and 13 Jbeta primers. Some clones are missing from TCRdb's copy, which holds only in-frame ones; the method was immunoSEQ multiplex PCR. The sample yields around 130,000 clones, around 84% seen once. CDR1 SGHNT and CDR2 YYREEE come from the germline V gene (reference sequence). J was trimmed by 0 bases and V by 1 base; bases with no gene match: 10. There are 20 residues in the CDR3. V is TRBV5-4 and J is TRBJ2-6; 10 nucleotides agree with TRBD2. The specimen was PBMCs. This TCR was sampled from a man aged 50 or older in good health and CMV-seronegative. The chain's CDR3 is CASSLPLAGVFSSGANVLTF. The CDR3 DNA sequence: TGTGCCAGCAGCTTGCCGCTAGCGGGGGTATTCAGCTCTGGGGCCAACGTCCTGACTTTC. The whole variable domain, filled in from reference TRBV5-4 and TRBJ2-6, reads ETGVTQSPTHLIKTRGQQVTLRCSSQSGHNTVSWYQQALGQGPQFIFQYYREEENGRGNFPPRFSGLQFPNYSSELNVNALELDDSALYLCASSLPLAGVFSSGANVLTFGAGSRLTVL.